This TCR beta chain was documented in a study of chemoradiotherapy in HPV16-positive cancers (dated by TCRdb to between 2022 and 2023). Turning to the overall study: Using functional T-cell assays on cells from a couple of HPV16-positive patients, the researchers defined candidate HPV-specific T-cell clones and common TCR motifs. Next, the candidate HPV-specific TCRs and motifs were followed in TCR repertoires from about 90 patients with HPV-related cancers. The study asked whether T-cell immunity to the HPV oncoproteins E6 and E7 changes during chemoradiotherapy and whether this immunity affects survival. What the work shows at the level of the full study, not this receptor alone: The functional definition of HPV-specific T cells was derived from only a couple of HPV16-positive patients, and the survival association was reported for HPV16-positive patients. Among HPV16-positive patients, expansion of HPV-responsive T cells during chemoradiotherapy was associated with better recurrence-free survival. Expansion of candidate HPV-specific clones and E7-related TCR motifs was observed in the tumor microenvironment during treatment, whereas no such expansion was observed for non-HPV-specific T cells.

Taken from cysteine to phenylalanine, the CDR3 has 19 residues. Only the CDR3 part of the read is kept: 57 bases, read in frame from the first base. The junction shows trimming of 0 bases on V and 4 bases on J, and the gene matches do not reach 8 bases of it. Taken from the germline V gene, the CDR1 and CDR2 loops are SGDLS and YYNGEE. The library was prepared using the immunoSEQ multiplex PCR assay. The table comes from immuneACCESS by way of TCRdb, which keeps in-frame sequences with V and J called. Part of the clones is missing from these tables; in studies checked, under half for an unresolved V gene and the rest for unknown reasons. For this sample there are approximately 12,000 clones; roughly 90% appear just once. Roughly 1.8% of the sample goes to the ten largest clones. Repertoires were sampled repeatedly over the course of chemoradiotherapy, so clonal expansion could be followed in the tumor microenvironment.

Of note for this clone: Its antigen target is currently unknown. Within one base of it there is no much larger clone, and no base qualities were kept.

The starting material was blood, obtained from a patient who underwent chemoradiotherapy. The receptor comes from a human donor with HPV-associated anogenital cancer. The chain is encoded by TRBV9 joined to TRBJ2-1; a stretch of 15 junction bases matches TRBD2. The nucleotides are TGTGCCAGCAGCGTAGGTGGACTAGCGGGGGGGCTAAGGTACAATGAGCAGTTCTTC. It translates as CASSVGGLAGGLRYNEQFF.